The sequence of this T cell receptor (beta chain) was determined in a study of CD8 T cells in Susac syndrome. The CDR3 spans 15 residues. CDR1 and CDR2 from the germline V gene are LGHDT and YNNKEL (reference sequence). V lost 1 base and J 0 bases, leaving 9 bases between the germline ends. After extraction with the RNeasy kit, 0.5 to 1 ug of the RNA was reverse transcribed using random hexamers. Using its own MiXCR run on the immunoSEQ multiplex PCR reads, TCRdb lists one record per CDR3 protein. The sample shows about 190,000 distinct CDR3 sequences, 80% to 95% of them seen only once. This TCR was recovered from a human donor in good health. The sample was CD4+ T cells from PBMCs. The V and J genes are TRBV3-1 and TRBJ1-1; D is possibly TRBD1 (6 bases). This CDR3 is CASSQGGRLNTEAFF. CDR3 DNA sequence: TGTGCCAGCAGCCAAGGGGGGCGGTTGAACACTGAAGCTTTCTTT.